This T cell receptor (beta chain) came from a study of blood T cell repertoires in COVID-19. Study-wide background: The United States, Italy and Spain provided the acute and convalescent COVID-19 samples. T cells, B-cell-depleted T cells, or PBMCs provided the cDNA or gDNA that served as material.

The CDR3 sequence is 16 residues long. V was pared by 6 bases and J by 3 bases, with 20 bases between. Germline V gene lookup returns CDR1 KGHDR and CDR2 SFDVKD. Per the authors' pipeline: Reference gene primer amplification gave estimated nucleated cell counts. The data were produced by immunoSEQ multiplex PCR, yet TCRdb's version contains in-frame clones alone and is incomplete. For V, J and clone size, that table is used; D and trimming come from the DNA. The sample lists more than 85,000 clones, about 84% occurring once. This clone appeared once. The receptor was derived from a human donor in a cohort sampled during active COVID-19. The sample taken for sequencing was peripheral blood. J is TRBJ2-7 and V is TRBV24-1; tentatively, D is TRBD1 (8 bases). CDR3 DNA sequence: TGTGCCACCAGTCCATATCCCTACAGGGGGGGCTACGAGCAGTACTTC. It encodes CATSPYPYRGGYEQYF.